This TCR beta chain came from a study of technical replicates of blood from a handful of donors. Germline loops: CDR1 SGHTA, CDR2 FQGNSA. The CDR3 length is 15 residues. V lost 4 bases to trimming and J lost 4 bases; unmatched junction nucleotides: 8. TCRdb's table, derived via immunoSEQ multiplex PCR, lists solely in-frame clones and lacks some. The data contain some 64,000 clones, around 85% of them singletons. Sample: PBMCs. V gene TRBV7-2 combines with J gene TRBJ2-7, with 9 bases fitting TRBD2. This receptor was obtained from a human donor in good health. Some clones in this sample may be carry-over from other donors' samples. The CDR3 spells CASSSSGTQGYEQYF. In DNA, the CDR3 is TGTGCCAGCAGCTCTAGCGGGACGCAGGGGTACGAGCAGTACTTC.